This is a list of T cell receptor beta chains from one sample in a study of blood T cell repertoires in COVID-19. Produced via immunoSEQ multiplex PCR; TCRdb's table is partial and in-frame only. The sample has 150,000 to 250,000 clones; 87% are singletons. Material for sequencing was PBMCs or T cells enriched from blood (not recorded which). These receptors came from a woman aged 25 to 39 who had recovered from COVID-19. Each CDR3 is given with its conserved first and last residue. A D gene is named only where the DNA matches it firmly.

D gene | J gene | V gene | CDR3 DNA | CDR3 protein
- | TRBJ2-2 | TRBV29-1 | TGCAGCGGAGGACTTTCCGGGGAGCTGTTTTTT | CSGGLSGELFF
- | TRBJ2-3 | TRBV19 | TGTGCCAGTAGTGACAGTAGATTCACAGATACGCAGTATTTT | CASSDSRFTDTQYF
- | TRBJ2-3 | TRBV24-1 | TGTGCCACCAGTGATTCTGGGGGCCCAGATACGCAGTATTTT | CATSDSGGPDTQYF
- | TRBJ1-2 | TRBV15 | TGTGCCACCAGCAGAGCCGGGACAAATAACTATGGCTACACCTTC | CATSRAGTNNYGYTF
- | TRBJ1-3 | TRBV4-3 | TGCGCCAGCAGCCAAGATCCGGGGGCTGGAAACACCATATATTTT | CASSQDPGAGNTIYF
TRBD2 | TRBJ2-1 | TRBV6-5 | TGTGCCAGCAGTTACTCGGCGGGAGGGATTGAGCAGTTCTTC | CASSYSAGGIEQFF
TRBD2 | TRBJ2-1 | TRBV19 | TGTGCCAGTCGGCGGGAGACCTCATACAATGAGCAGTTCTTC | CASRRETSYNEQFF
- | TRBJ1-3 | TRBV18 | TGTGCCAGCTCGCCCCCTCTGGAGGGCTTCGGAAACACCATATATTTT | CASSPPLEGFGNTIYF
TRBD2 | TRBJ2-3 | TRBV25-1 | TGTGCCAGCAGTGAATTCGGTAGCGGGAGTCGGGATACGCAGTATTTT | CASSEFGSGSRDTQYF
TRBD1 | TRBJ1-5 | TRBV19 | TGTGCCAGTAGCTACGGACAGGGGGTCAATCAGCCCCAGCATTTT | CASSYGQGVNQPQHF
TRBD1 | TRBJ2-1 | TRBV11-2 | TGTGCCAGCAGACCGGAGACAGGGTTTATTTTCGAGCAGTTCTTC | CASRPETGFIFEQFF